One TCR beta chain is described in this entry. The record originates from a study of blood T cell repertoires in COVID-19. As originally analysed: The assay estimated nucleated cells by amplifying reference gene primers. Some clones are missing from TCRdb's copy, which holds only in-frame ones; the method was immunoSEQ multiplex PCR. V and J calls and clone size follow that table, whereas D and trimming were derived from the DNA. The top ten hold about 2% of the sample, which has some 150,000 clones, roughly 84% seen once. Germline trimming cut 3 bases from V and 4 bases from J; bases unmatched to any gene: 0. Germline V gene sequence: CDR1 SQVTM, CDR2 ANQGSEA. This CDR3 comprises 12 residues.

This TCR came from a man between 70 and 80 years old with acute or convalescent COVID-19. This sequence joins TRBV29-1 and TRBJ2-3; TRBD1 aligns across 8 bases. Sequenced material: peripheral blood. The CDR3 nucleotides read TGCAGCGTTGAGACAGGGGCAGATACGCAGTATTTT. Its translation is CSVETGADTQYF.